This T cell receptor beta chain was recorded in a study of regulatory T cells in long-lasting Graves disease (dated by TCRdb to the early 2020s). Some background on the complete study: To count as having persistent Graves' disease, a patient had to have received antithyroid drug treatment for over 5 years with TSH receptor autoantibodies remaining persistently positive. TCR sequencing covered 13 persistent and roughly 20 newly diagnosed Graves' disease patients, about 35 samples in total. Persistent Graves' disease patients were compared with newly diagnosed Graves' disease patients by peripheral blood TCR sequencing and RNA sequencing. Persistent Graves' disease patients in the clinical cohort had taken antithyroid drugs for 9 to 11 years on average. The study took place in China and was registered as a clinical trial. Results and caveats for the whole study, not just this receptor: The study examined only peripheral blood because the primary lesion, thyroid tissue, could not be accessed. Sequencing and analysis were restricted to the TCR beta chain. Compared with newly diagnosed patients, patients with persistent Graves' disease had lower TCR Shannon entropy and fewer highly expanded clones, which suggests clonal expansion. A larger number of public clonotypes was shared among persistent patients (about 2,700) than among newly diagnosed patients (around 890). Preferential use of TRBV28, TRBJ1-2 and TRBJ2-5 was observed in persistent disease, whereas TRBV20-1 and TRBJ2-1 were favored in newly diagnosed disease. The small sample size was acknowledged by the authors as a limitation that may reduce accuracy.

The time point label for this specimen denotes: persistent/refractory GD, antithyroid drugs over 5 years with positive TRAb. For both TCR sequencing and RNA sequencing, RNA was extracted from PBMCs in TRIzol. The diagnosis of Graves' disease followed American Thyroid Association guidelines. Patients for the study were recruited at an endocrinology department in Xi'an, China. From each patient, nine milliliters of peripheral blood was collected into an EDTA anticoagulant tube. Ficoll Paque Plus density gradient separation was used to isolate PBMCs, and no further T cell sorting was done. An Agilent 2100 Bioanalyzer and agarose gel were used to check RNA quality, while a NanoDrop 2000 measured RNA concentration. The protocol used for the library was multiplex PCR. Data came from an Illumina HiSeq 4000. TCR beta libraries were built with iRepertoire HTBI primers and Arm-PCR amplification of CDR3 regions. Gel purification was performed on PCR products prior to sequencing. As for how the authors treated the data: Across samples, 60 to 70 TRBV and roughly 15 TRBJ segments were identified and used for gene usage analysis of CDR3 amino acid clonotypes. COPE and FqMerger were used to merge the filtered high-quality paired reads into contigs. BLAST was used to align contigs to IMGT TRBV, TRBD and TRBJ reference genes, with CDR3 defined following IMGT. Highly expanded clones were defined as clonotypes with a frequency above 0.1%. Repertoire diversity was measured by Shannon entropy, and V-J evenness by the Gini coefficient. Public clonotypes were defined as clonotypes shared by more than one individual. TCRdb applied fastp at Q25 and MiXCR to the public reads, then kept only in-frame beta chains. Each entry merges the rows of one CDR3 protein and shows their most common DNA and genes. TCRdb's processing, not the authors' own work, is the source of the V and J calls. Recorded for this sample are some 370,000 distinct CDR3 sequences; around 20% of them occurred a single time. The ten biggest clones cover around 21% of the sample.

The table lists this clonotype with many counts. It has no known antigen specificity. Within one base of it there is no much larger clone, and no base qualities were kept. Trimmed from V: 5 bases; trimmed from J: 6 bases; junction bases lacking a gene match: 10. The CDR3 covers 15 residues, taking in both the cysteine and the phenylalanine. Only the CDR3 portion is preserved as DNA: 45 bases, with reading frame beginning at the first base. The germline V gene yields SGHTA for CDR1 and FQGNSA for CDR2. This sample comprised peripheral blood mononuclear cells (PBMCs), obtained when the disease was refractory, from a patient treated with antithyroid drugs. The V and J segments used are TRBV7-2 and TRBJ2-7, and TRBD1 matches 10 of the central bases. The TCR comes from a female donor with Graves disease. The CDR3 reads CASSPEGQGLSEQYF. At the DNA level, the sequence is TGTGCCAGCAGCCCAGAGGGACAGGGGCTGAGCGAGCAGTACTTC.